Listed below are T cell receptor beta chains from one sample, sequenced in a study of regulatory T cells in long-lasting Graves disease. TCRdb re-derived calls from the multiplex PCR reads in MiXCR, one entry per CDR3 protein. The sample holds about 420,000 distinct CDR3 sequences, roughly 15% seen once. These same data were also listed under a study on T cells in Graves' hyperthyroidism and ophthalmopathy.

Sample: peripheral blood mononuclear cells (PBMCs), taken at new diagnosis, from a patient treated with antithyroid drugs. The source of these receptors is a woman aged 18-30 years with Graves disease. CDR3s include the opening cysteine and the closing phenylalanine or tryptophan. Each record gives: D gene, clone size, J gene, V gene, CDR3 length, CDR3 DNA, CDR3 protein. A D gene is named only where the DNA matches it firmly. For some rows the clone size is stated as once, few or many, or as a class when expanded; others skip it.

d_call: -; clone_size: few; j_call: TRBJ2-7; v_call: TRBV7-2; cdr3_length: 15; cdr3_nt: TGTGCCAGCAGCCAGACAGGCCCACGCTCCTACGAGCAGTACTTC; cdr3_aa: CASSQTGPRSYEQYF
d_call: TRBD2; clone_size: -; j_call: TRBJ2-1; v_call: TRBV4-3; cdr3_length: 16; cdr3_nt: TGCGCCAGCAGCCCTACTAGCGGGCTTGAGTACAATGAGCAGTTCTTC; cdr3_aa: CASSPTSGLEYNEQFF
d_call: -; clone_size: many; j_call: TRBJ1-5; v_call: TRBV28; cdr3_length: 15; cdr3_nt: TGTGCCAGCAGTTTACGGCAGGGCCGCAATCAGCCCCAGCATTTT; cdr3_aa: CASSLRQGRNQPQHF
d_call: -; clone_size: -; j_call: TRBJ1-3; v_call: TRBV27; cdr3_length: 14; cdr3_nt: TGTGCCAGTGGCAGGGACACCTCTGGAAACACCATATATTTT; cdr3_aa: CASGRDTSGNTIYF
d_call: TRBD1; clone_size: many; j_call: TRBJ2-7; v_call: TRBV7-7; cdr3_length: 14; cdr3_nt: TGTGCTAGCAGTGCTGACAGGGGTTCCTACGAGCAGTACTTC; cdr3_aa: CASSADRGSYEQYF
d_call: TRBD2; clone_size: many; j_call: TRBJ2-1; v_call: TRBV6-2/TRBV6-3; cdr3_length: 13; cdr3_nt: TGTGCCAGCAGCCGAAGACTAGCGGGAGACATGTTCTTC; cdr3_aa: CASSRRLAGDMFF
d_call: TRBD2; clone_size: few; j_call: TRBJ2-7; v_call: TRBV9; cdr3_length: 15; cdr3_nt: TGTGCCAGCAGCGTAGAGGCTAGCGGCCCCTGCGAGCAGTACTTC; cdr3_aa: CASSVEASGPCEQYF
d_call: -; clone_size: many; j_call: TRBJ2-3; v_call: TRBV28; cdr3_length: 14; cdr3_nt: TGTGCCAGCAGTTTATCCCTACGCGCAGATACGCAGTATTTT; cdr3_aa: CASSLSLRADTQYF
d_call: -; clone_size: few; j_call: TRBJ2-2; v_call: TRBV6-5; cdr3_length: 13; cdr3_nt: TGTGCCAGCAGTTACTACAGAACCGGGGAGCTGTTTTTT; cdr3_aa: CASSYYRTGELFF
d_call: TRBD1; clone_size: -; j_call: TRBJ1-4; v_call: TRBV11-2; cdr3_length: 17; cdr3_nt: TGTGCCAGCAGCTTAGATCGTGGGACAGGCCCTAATGAAAAACTGTTTTTT; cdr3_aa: CASSLDRGTGPNEKLFF
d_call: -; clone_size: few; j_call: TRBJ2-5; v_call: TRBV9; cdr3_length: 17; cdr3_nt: TGTGCCAGCAGTGCAGGACGAGCGGGTGGGGTTGTGGAGACCCAGTACTTC; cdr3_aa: CASSAGRAGGVVETQYF
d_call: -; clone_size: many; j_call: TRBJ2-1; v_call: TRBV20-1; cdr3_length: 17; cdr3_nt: TGCAGTGCCCAACGACCACCGGGACACCTCGACTACAATGAGCAGTTCTTC; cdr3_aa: CSAQRPPGHLDYNEQFF
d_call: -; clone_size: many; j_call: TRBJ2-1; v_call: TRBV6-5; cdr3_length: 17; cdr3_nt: TGTGCCAGCAGTTACTCGATCGGCAGGGTCGAAGACAATGAGCAGTTCTTC; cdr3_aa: CASSYSIGRVEDNEQFF
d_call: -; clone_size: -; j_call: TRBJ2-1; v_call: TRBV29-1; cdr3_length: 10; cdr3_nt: TGCAGCGTTGTTAACTACGAGCAGTTCTTC; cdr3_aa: CSVVNYEQFF